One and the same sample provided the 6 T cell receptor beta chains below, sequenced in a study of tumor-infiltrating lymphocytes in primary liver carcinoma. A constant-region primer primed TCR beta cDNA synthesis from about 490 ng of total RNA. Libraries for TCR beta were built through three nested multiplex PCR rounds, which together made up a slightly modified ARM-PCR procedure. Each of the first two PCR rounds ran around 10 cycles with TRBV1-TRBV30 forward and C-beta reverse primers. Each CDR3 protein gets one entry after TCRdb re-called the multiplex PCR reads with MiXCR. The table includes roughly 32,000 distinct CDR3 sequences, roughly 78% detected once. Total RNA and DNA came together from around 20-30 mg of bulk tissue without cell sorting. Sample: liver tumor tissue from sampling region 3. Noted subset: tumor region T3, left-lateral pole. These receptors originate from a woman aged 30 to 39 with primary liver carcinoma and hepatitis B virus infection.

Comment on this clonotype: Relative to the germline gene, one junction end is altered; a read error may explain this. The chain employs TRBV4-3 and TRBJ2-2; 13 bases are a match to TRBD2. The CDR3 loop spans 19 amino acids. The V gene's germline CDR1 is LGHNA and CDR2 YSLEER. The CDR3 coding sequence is TGCGCCATCAGCGTACTAGCGGGAGGGTCCCGTTCGAAGACCGGGGAGCTGTTTTTT. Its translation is CAISVLAGGSRSKTGELFF.

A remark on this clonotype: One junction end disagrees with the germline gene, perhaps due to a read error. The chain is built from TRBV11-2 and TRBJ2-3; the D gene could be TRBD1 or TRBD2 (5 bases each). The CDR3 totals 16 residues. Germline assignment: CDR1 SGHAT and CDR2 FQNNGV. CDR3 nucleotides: TGTGCCAGCAGCTGGACGCGACATGGAAGGGGAGATACGCAGTATTTC. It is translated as CASSWTRHGRGDTQYF.

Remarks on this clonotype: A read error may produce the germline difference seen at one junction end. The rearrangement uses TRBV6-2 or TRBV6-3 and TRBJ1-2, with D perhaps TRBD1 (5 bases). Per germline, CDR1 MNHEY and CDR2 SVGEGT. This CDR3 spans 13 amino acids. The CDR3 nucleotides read TGTGCCAACAGTCCACAGGCATACTATGGCTACACCTTC. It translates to CANSPQAYYGYTF.

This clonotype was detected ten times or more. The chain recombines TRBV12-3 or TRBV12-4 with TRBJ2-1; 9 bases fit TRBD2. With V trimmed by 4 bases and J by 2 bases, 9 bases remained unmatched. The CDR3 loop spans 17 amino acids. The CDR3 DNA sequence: TGTGCCAGCAGTTCCTCCCGACTAGCGGCTCCCTACAATGAGCAGTTCTTC. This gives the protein CASSSSRLAAPYNEQFF.

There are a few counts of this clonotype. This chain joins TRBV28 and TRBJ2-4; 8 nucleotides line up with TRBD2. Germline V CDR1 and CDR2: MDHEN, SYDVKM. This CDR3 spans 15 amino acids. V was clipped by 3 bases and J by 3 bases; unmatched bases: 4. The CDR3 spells CASSLRAGGKNIQYF. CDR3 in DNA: TGTGCCAGCAGTTTGCGGGCGGGAGGCAAAAACATTCAGTACTTC.

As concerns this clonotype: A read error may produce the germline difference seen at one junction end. DNA of the CDR3: TGCAGCGTTGTGGGGCGATGGGCCAACGTCCTGGCTTTC. Amino acid sequence: CSVVGRWANVLAF. The rearrangement links TRBV29-1 to TRBJ2-6; a weak D match, TRBD1 (5 bases). The germline gives CDR1 SQVTM, CDR2 ANQGSEA. This CDR3 region has 13 residues.